A selection of T cell receptor beta chains follows, all from one sample in a study of cytomegalovirus exposure and HLA in healthy donors. Sequencing used immunoSEQ multiplex PCR; TCRdb keeps in-frame clones, though not all of them. The sample totals under 120,000 clones. The sample comprised PBMCs. The receptors were gathered from a man aged 45 to 65 in good health and CMV-seronegative. The CDR3 runs from the conserved cysteine through the conserved F or W. Fields, in order: D gene, CDR3 length, V gene, J gene, CDR3 protein. D genes are given only for firm matches.

>TRBD2|15|TRBV5-1|TRBJ2-5
CASSKLAEPQETQYF
>TRBD1|13|TRBV18|TRBJ1-2
CASSLGQNEGYTF
>.|11|TRBV6-5|TRBJ2-2
CATRGSGELFF
>.|14|TRBV18|TRBJ1-1
CASSPRGENTEAFF
>TRBD1|16|TRBV5-8|TRBJ1-5
CASSLALGTGYQPQHF
>TRBD1|15|TRBV5-1|TRBJ1-2
CASSPGTGANYGYTF
>TRBD1|14|TRBV5-4|TRBJ1-1
CASSQTGLNTEAFF
>TRBD2|13|TRBV19|TRBJ2-7
CASSPAGGYEQYF
>.|13|TRBV6-5|TRBJ1-2
CASSAPQGFGYTF
>TRBD1|13|TRBV6-5|TRBJ1-1
CASSDRGRTEAFF
>.|18|TRBV19|TRBJ2-2
CASSIVGGIFANTGELFF
>.|14|TRBV5-6|TRBJ1-4
CASSFSYRDEKLFF
>.|16|TRBV18|TRBJ1-4
CASSPSAVRGGEKLFF
>TRBD1|16|TRBV6-1|TRBJ1-5
CASSDKGPGGNQPQHF
>TRBD1|14|TRBV5-1|TRBJ2-7
CASSPGTASYEQYF
>TRBD1|12|TRBV5-1|TRBJ1-2
CASSPGGTGYTF